Described below is a single T cell receptor (beta chain) sequence and its context. Its antigen is undetermined. This sample is part of a study of OX40 agonist ivuxolimab in advanced cancers. Study-wide context: Those treated in dose escalation had hepatocellular carcinoma, melanoma, renal cell cancer or head and neck cancer. A history of anti-PD-1, anti-PD-L1 or anti-CTLA-4 therapy was acceptable, and approximately 39% had some. Points from the study as a whole: In the 0.1 to 3.0 mg/kg range, CD4+ and CD8+ blood T cells had expanded clonally by week 6. The investigators did not determine what antigen specificity the expanded peripheral T cells had.

Clones were read by immunoSEQ multiplex PCR, and TCRdb kept only the in-frame ones, dropping some. The table has some 80,000 clones, about 89% seen once. This CDR3 has 16 residues. From germline, CDR1 is SGHDT and CDR2 YYEEEE. Trimming took 0 bases from V and 3 from J, leaving 13 bases between them. Here the sequenced sample was CD4+ or CD8+ T cells sorted from blood, taken in a trial of the OX40 agonist ivuxolimab. This TCR came from an adult with an advanced solid tumor such as melanoma, head and neck, liver or kidney cancer. This rearrangement joins TRBV5-6 to TRBJ1-5; D is ambiguous. The CDR3, as DNA: TGTGCCAGCAGCTTGGGCGCCGCCCAGCACAATCAGCCCCAGCATTTT. Protein: CASSLGAAQHNQPQHF.